The clone carrying this T cell receptor beta chain was found a few times. Its antigen is unknown. These data come from a study of T-cell reconstitution after alpha-beta-depleted transplantation in children. Broader study findings: In patients about two months after transplant, alpha-beta T cells reportedly arose from several hundred expanded graft clones. At the one-year point after transplant, T-cell counts and TCRbeta diversity were found to come mostly from T cells that had been newly produced. Recipient T cells and thymic progenitors that survived gave rise to the high TCRbeta diversity observed at day 60 in some patients.

During its preparation, the TCRbeta library received unique molecular identifiers. TCRdb itself ran the PCR reads through MiXCR, one entry per CDR3 protein. The sample has 110,000 or so distinct CDR3 sequences, about 6.5% seen once. Per germline, CDR1 SNHLY and CDR2 FYNNEI. The CDR3 totals 15 residues. V was pared by 1 base and J by 8 bases, with 5 bases of the junction left unmatched. The V and J genes are TRBV2 and TRBJ2-1; TRBD2 matches 10 bases. The sequence was obtained from a male patient aged 2-15 years who had a stem cell transplant for acute lymphoblastic leukemia, so the T cells may come from the graft donor. This sample comprised PBMCs, mostly from graft donor cells, obtained 360 days after TCRalphabeta/CD19-depleted stem cell transplant. As DNA, the CDR3 is TGTGCCAGCAGTGAAGTCAGCGGGAGGGCTGATGAGCAGTTCTTC. This codes for CASSEVSGRADEQFF.